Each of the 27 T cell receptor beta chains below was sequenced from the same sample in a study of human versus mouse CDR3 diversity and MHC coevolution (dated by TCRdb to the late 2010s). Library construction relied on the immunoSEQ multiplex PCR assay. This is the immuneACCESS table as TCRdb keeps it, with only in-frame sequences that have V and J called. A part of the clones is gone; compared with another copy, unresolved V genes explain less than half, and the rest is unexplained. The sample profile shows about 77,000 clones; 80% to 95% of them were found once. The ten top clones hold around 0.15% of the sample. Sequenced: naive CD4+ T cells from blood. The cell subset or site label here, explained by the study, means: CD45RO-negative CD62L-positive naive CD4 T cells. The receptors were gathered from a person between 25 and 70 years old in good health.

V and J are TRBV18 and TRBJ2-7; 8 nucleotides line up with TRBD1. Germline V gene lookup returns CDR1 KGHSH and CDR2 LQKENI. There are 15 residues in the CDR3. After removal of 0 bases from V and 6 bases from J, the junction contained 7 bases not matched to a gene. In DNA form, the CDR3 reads TGTGCCAGCTCACCACCGGCGGGACAGGCTCCCGAGCAGTACTTC. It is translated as CASSPPAGQAPEQYF.

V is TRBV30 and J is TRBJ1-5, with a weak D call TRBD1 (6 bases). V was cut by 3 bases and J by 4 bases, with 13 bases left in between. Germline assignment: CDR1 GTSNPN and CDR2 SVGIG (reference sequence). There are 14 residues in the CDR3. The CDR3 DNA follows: TGTGCCTGGAGCCTGTCGACAGGAAATCAGCCCCAGCATTTT. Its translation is CAWSLSTGNQPQHF.

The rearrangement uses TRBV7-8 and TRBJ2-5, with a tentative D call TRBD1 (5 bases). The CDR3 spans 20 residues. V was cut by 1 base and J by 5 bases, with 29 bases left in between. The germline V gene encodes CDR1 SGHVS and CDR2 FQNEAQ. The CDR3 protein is CASSLGRRVSGWVNSETQYF. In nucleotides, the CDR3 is TGTGCCAGCAGCTTAGGTCGTAGGGTATCAGGGTGGGTAAATAGCGAGACCCAGTACTTC.

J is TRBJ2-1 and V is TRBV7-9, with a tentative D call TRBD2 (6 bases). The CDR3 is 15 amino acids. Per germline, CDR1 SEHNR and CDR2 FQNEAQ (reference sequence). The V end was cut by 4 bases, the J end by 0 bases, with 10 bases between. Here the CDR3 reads CASSSRGSSYNEQFF. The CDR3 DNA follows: TGTGCCAGCAGCTCTCGGGGGAGCTCCTACAATGAGCAGTTCTTC.

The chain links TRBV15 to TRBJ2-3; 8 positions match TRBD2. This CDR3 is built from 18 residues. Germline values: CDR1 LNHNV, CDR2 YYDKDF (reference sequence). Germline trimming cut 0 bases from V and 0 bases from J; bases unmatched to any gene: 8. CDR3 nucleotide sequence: TGTGCCACCAGCAGAGAACGCAACGGGGGGGCTAGCACAGATACGCAGTATTTT. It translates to CATSRERNGGASTDTQYF.

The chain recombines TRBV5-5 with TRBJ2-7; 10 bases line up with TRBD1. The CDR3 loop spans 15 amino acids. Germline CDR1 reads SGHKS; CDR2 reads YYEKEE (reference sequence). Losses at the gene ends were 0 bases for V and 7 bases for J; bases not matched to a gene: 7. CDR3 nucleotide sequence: TGTGCCAGCAGCTTGGTGGGGACAGGGGCCAAGGAGCAGTACTTC. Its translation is CASSLVGTGAKEQYF.

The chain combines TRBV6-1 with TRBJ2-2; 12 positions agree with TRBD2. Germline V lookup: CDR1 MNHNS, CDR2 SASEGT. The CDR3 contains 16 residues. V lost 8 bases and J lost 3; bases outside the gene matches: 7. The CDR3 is CASGGLAGIYTGELFF. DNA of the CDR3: TGTGCCAGCGGTGGACTAGCGGGAATATACACCGGGGAGCTGTTTTTT.

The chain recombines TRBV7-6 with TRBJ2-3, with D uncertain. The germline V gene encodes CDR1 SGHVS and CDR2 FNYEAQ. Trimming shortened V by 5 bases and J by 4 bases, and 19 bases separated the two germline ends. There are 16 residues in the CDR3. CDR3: CASSLLSSPLSDTQYF. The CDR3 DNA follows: TGTGCCAGCAGCCTACTGTCCTCCCCGCTCTCAGATACGCAGTATTTT.

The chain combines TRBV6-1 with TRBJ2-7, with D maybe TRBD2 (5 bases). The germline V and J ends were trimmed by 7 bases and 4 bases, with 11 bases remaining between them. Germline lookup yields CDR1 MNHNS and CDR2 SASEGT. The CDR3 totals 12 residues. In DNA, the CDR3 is TGTGCCAGCAATATAGGCGGGTACGAGCAGTACTTC. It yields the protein CASNIGGYEQYF.

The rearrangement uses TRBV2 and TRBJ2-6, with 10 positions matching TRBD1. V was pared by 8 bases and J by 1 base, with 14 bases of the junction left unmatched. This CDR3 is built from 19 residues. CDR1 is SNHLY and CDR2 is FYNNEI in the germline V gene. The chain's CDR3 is CASHLSTGGGGSGANVLTF. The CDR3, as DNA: TGTGCCAGCCATCTCTCGACAGGGGGCGGGGGGTCTGGGGCCAACGTCCTGACTTTC.

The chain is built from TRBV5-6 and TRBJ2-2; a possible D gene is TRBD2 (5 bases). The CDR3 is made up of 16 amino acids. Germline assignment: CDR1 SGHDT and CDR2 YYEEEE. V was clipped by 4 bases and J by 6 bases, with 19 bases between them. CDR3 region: CASSGRWVVEAGELFF. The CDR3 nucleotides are TGTGCCAGCAGCGGACGCTGGGTTGTGGAGGCCGGGGAGCTGTTTTTT. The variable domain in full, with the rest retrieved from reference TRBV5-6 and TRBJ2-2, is DAGVTQSPTHLIKTRGQQVTLRCSPKSGHDTVSWYQQALGQGPQFIFQYYEEEERQRGNFPDRFSGHQFPNYSSELNVNALLLGDSALYLCASSGRWVVEAGELFFGEGSRLTVL.

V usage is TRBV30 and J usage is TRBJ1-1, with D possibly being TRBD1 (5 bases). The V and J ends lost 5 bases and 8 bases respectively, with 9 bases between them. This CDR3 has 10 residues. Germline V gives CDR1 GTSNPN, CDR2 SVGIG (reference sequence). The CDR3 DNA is TGTGCCTGGTCCCGGGGGGAAGCTTTCTTT. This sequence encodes CAWSRGEAFF.

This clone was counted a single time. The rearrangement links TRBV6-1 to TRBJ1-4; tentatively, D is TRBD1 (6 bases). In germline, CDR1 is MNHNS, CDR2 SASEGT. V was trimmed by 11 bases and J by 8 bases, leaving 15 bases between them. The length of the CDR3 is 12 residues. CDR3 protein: CASQADSEKLFF. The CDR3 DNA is TGTGCCTCCCAAGCGGACAGCGAAAAACTGTTTTTT.

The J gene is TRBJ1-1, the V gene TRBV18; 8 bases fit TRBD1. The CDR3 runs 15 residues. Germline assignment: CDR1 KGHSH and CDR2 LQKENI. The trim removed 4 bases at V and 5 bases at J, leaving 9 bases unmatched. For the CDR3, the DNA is TGTGCCAGCTCACAGAACTTACAGGGGGGTACTGAAGCTTTCTTT. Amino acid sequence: CASSQNLQGGTEAFF.

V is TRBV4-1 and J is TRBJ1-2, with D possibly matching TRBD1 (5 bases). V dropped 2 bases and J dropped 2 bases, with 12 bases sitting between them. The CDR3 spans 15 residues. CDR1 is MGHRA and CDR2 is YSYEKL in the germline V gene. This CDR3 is CASSQTAEGNYGYTF. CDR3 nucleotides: TGCGCCAGCAGCCAAACTGCGGAGGGGAACTATGGCTACACCTTC.

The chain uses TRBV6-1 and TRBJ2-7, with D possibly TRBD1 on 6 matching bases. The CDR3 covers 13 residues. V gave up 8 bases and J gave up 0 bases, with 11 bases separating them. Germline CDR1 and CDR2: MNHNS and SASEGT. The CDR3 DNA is TGTGCCAGCGGCCGGACAGACTCCTACGAGCAGTACTTC. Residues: CASGRTDSYEQYF.

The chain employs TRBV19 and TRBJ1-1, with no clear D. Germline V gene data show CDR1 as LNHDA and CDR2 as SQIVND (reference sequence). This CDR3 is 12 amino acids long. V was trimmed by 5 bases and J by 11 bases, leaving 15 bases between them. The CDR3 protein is CASSHLQSGAFF. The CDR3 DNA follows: TGTGCCAGTAGTCACCTACAGAGTGGTGCTTTCTTT. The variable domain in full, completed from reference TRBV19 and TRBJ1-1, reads DGGITQSPKYLFRKEGQNVTLSCEQNLNHDAMYWYRQDPGQGLRLIYYSQIVNDFQKGDIAEGYSVSREKKESFPLTVTSAQKNPTAFYLCASSHLQSGAFFGQGTRLTVV.

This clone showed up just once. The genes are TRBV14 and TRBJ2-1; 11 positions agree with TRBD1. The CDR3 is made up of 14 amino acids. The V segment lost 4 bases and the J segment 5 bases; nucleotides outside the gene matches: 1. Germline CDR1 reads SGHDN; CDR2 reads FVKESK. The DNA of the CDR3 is TGTGCCAGCAGCCGGGACAGGGGGAACAATGAGCAGTTCTTC. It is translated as CASSRDRGNNEQFF.

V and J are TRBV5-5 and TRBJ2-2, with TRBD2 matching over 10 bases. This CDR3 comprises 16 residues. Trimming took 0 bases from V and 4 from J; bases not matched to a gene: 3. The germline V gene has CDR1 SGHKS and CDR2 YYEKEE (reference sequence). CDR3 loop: CASSLDLAGVTGELFF. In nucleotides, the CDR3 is TGTGCCAGCAGCTTGGACCTAGCGGGGGTCACCGGGGAGCTGTTTTTT.

This chain's CDR3 is CASSQRLAGEAGDTQYF. CDR3 in DNA: TGTGCCAGCAGCCAGCGACTAGCGGGGGAAGCGGGAGATACGCAGTATTTT. The rearrangement links TRBV5-6 to TRBJ2-3, with TRBD2 identical over 12 bases. Losses at the gene ends were 4 bases for V and 5 bases for J; bases not matched to a gene: 11. The CDR3 covers 17 residues. The V gene's germline CDR1 is SGHDT and CDR2 YYEEEE.

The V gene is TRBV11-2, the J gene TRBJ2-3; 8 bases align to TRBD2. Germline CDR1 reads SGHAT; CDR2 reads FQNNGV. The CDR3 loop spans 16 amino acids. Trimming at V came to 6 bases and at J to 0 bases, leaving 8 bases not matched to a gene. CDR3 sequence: CASSRGGGMSTDTQYF. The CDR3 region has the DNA TGTGCCAGCAGTAGGGGCGGGGGGATGAGCACAGATACGCAGTATTTT.

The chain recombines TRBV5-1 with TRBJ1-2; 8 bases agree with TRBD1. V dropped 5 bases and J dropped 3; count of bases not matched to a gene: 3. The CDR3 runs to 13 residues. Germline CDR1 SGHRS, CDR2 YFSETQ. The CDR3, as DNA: TGCGCCAGCAGACCGGGACAGGACTATGGCTACACCTTC. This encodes CASRPGQDYGYTF.

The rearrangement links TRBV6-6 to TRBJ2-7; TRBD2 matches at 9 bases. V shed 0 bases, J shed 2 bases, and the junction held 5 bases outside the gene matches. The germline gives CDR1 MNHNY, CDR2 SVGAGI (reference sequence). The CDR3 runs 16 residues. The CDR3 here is CASSYSSLAGTYEQYF. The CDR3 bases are TGTGCCAGCAGTTACTCGTCCCTAGCGGGAACCTACGAGCAGTACTTC.

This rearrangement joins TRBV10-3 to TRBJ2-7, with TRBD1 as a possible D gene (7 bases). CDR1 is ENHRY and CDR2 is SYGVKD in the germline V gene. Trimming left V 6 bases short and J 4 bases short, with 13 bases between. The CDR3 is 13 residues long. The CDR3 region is CAIREGQIYEQYF. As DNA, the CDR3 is TGTGCCATCAGGGAGGGACAGATTTACGAGCAGTACTTC.

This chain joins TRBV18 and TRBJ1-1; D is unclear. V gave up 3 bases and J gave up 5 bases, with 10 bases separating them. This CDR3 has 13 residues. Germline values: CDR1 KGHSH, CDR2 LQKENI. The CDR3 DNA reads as TGTGCCAGCTCACCTAGTCGGTCGACTGAAGCTTTCTTT. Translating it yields CASSPSRSTEAFF.

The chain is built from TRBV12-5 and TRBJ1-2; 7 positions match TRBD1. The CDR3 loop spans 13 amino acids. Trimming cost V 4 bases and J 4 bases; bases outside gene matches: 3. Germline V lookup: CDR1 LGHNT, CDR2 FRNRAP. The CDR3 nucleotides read TGTGCTAGTGGTTCGACAGGGCTCTATGGCTACACCTTC. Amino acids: CASGSTGLYGYTF.

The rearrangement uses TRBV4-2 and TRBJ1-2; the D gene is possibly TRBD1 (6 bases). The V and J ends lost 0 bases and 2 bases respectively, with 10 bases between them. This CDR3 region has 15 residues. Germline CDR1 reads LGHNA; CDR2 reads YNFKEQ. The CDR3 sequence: CASSQDLGGNYGYTF. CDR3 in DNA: TGTGCCAGCAGCCAAGATCTAGGGGGAAACTATGGCTACACCTTC.